This T cell receptor beta chain originates from a study of blood T cell repertoires in COVID-19. Study summary: Samples representing acute and convalescent COVID-19 were sourced from the United States, Italy and Spain. Sample material is recorded as cDNA or gDNA derived from T cells, B-cell-depleted T cells, or PBMCs.

Per the original data handling: Amplification from reference gene primers served as the basis for estimated nucleated cell counts. Assay used: immunoSEQ multiplex PCR; TCRdb lists only in-frame clones, some missing. V and J calls and clone size are copied from that table; D and trimming were computed from the DNA. This table holds hundreds of thousands of clones, approximately 87% found once. The trim removed 4 bases at V and 4 bases at J, leaving 4 bases unmatched. The CDR3 has 13 amino acids. Germline CDR1 reads SGHNT; CDR2 reads YYREEE (reference sequence). The V and J genes are TRBV5-4 and TRBJ1-2, with 7 bases that match TRBD1. The origin of this receptor is a woman in her 70s with active or convalescent COVID-19. Sequenced input: peripheral blood. The CDR3, as DNA: TGTGCCAGCAGCCGAGGGGGCCTCTATGGCTACACCTTC. This sequence encodes CASSRGGLYGYTF.